The 22 T cell receptor beta chains presented below share a single source sample, sequenced in a study of cytomegalovirus exposure and HLA in healthy donors. Amplification used 60 Vbeta primers and 13 Jbeta primers. Assay used: immunoSEQ multiplex PCR; TCRdb lists only in-frame clones, some missing. The sample holds some 130,000 clones, roughly 78% seen once. The specimen was PBMCs. These receptors all stem from a woman in her 30s in good health and CMV-seropositive.

This chain uses TRBV6-5 with TRBJ2-7, with 11 nucleotides matching TRBD1. V shed 5 bases and J 5 bases; nucleotides not matched to a gene: 8. The germline CDR1 and CDR2 sequences are MNHEY and SVGAGI. The CDR3 sequence is 15 residues long. The chain's CDR3 is CASSLLGTGGDEQYF. DNA for the CDR3: TGTGCCAGCAGTCTGCTTGGGACAGGGGGGGACGAGCAGTACTTC.

This chain's CDR3 is CAGPGQGFFLHYEQYF. The CDR3 nucleotides read TGTGCCGGACCGGGACAGGGTTTTTTTCTCCACTACGAGCAGTACTTC. This chain uses TRBV19 with TRBJ2-7; 9 bases are a match to TRBD1. Germline CDR1 is LNHDA and CDR2 is SQIVND (reference sequence). Trimming removed 11 bases from V and 3 bases from J; junction bases left unmatched: 17. The CDR3 sequence is 16 residues long.

The rearrangement uses TRBV9 and TRBJ1-4, with 9 bases matching TRBD1. V trimming: 3 bases; J trimming: 8 bases; junction bases outside the gene matches: 8. The CDR3 has 15 residues. From germline, CDR1 is SGDLS and CDR2 YYNGEE. The CDR3 coding sequence is TGTGCCAGCAGCGGCGGAGGGACAGGGCACGAAAAACTGTTTTTT. Translation: CASSGGGTGHEKLFF.

This clone was observed once. DNA of the CDR3: TGTGCCAGCAGCTCCACCACGGGACTAGCCTACGAGCAGTACTTC. Protein: CASSSTTGLAYEQYF. V is TRBV7-9 and J is TRBJ2-7, with 8 bases aligning to TRBD2. CDR1 is SEHNR and CDR2 is FQNEAQ in the germline V gene (reference sequence). The CDR3 is 15 amino acids. Germline trimming cut 4 bases from V and 2 bases from J; bases unmatched to any gene: 7.

The chain joins TRBV15 to TRBJ2-5, with a weak D call TRBD1 (5 bases). The CDR3 consists of 15 residues. V gave up 2 bases and J gave up 0 bases, with 10 bases separating them. CDR1 LNHNV and CDR2 YYDKDF come from the germline V gene (reference sequence). CDR3 amino acids: CATSRRQLYQETQYF. The CDR3 DNA sequence: TGTGCCACCAGCAGAAGACAGCTATACCAAGAGACCCAGTACTTC.

The V gene is TRBV7-9, the J gene TRBJ2-3; D remains unclear. CDR3 length equals 14 residues. Germline loops: CDR1 SEHNR, CDR2 FQNEAQ (reference sequence). The V end was cut by 5 bases, the J end by 5 bases, with 14 bases between. The chain's CDR3 is CASSPRSLGDTQYF. In DNA form, the CDR3 reads TGTGCCAGCAGCCCCCGCTCCCTCGGAGATACGCAGTATTTT.

This clone has just a few counts. Here the CDR3 DNA reads TGTGCCAGCAGCTCCACCTACGGGGGGACCTCCACAGATACGCAGTATTTT. As protein: CASSSTYGGTSTDTQYF. V and J are TRBV7-9 and TRBJ2-3; 7 positions match TRBD2. Per the germline V gene, CDR1 is SEHNR and CDR2 is FQNEAQ (reference sequence). The V segment lost 4 bases and the J segment 2 bases; nucleotides outside the gene matches: 12. The CDR3 is 17 amino acids.

The chain has TRBV6-5 and TRBJ1-1; D is unresolved. The CDR3 is 13 residues long. Germline CDR1 and CDR2: MNHEY and SVGAGI. The V end was cut by 5 bases, the J end by 3 bases, with 10 bases between. CDR3 residues: CASSLREHTEAFF. For the CDR3, the DNA is TGTGCCAGCAGTCTCCGGGAACACACTGAAGCTTTCTTT.

The chain combines TRBV5-6 with TRBJ2-7; perhaps TRBD1 as D (6 bases). The CDR3 is 16 residues long. Germline V gene lookup returns CDR1 SGHDT and CDR2 YYEEEE. V lost 2 bases and J 2 bases, leaving 17 bases between the germline ends. The CDR3 region is CASSLRGSRRTYEQYF. The CDR3 nucleotides read TGTGCCAGCAGCTTAAGGGGGAGCCGGAGGACCTACGAGCAGTACTTC. The entire variable domain, with the rest obtained from reference TRBV5-6 and TRBJ2-7, is as follows: DAGVTQSPTHLIKTRGQQVTLRCSPKSGHDTVSWYQQALGQGPQFIFQYYEEEERQRGNFPDRFSGHQFPNYSSELNVNALLLGDSALYLCASSLRGSRRTYEQYFGPGTRLTVT.

The chain employs TRBV5-1 and TRBJ2-3; TRBD2 aligns across 7 bases. This CDR3 is built from 16 residues. Trimming cost V 7 bases and J 4 bases; bases outside gene matches: 15. The germline gives CDR1 SGHRS, CDR2 YFSETQ. CDR3: CASQPPGLSMADTQYF. CDR3 in DNA: TGCGCCAGCCAACCTCCGGGACTAAGCATGGCAGATACGCAGTATTTT.

V usage is TRBV5-1 and J usage is TRBJ2-3; no reliable D call. Trimming shortened V by 4 bases and J by 6 bases, and 15 bases separated the two germline ends. This CDR3 contains 14 residues. The germline CDR1 and CDR2 sequences are SGHRS and YFSETQ. CDR3 region: CASSPSVGPDTQYF. The CDR3 DNA follows: TGCGCCAGCAGCCCGAGTGTTGGGCCGGATACGCAGTATTTT.

The chain employs TRBV9 and TRBJ1-3, with 8 bases that match TRBD1. The junction had 4 bases not matched to a gene; V was cut back by 2 bases and J by 0 bases. Germline CDR1 is SGDLS and CDR2 is YYNGEE. The CDR3 length is 16 residues. The CDR3 sequence is CASSVQDRASGNTIYF. The CDR3 DNA is TGTGCCAGCAGCGTCCAGGACAGGGCCTCTGGAAACACCATATATTTT.

This clone was recorded a few times. The chain uses TRBV28 and TRBJ2-3, with TRBD1 matching 10 bases. V lost 5 bases and J lost 0; bases outside the gene matches: 11. Germline CDR1 reads MDHEN; CDR2 reads SYDVKM. The CDR3 consists of 18 residues. CDR3 bases: TGTGCCAGCAGTCCCGGGACAGGGGCGACTCCTAGCACAGATACGCAGTATTTT. Its protein is CASSPGTGATPSTDTQYF.

The rearrangement links TRBV30 to TRBJ2-5; TRBD2 is a possible D gene (7 bases). Germline assignment: CDR1 GTSNPN and CDR2 SVGIG (reference sequence). The CDR3 extends over 14 amino acids. V dropped 0 bases and J dropped 5 bases, with 13 bases sitting between them. The CDR3: CAWSVGGASETQYF. Here the CDR3 DNA reads TGTGCCTGGAGTGTGGGGGGGGCCTCGGAGACCCAGTACTTC. The complete variable domain, with remaining parts taken from reference TRBV30 and TRBJ2-5, reads SQTIHQWPATLVQPVGSPLSLECTVEGTSNPNLYWYRQAAGRGLQLLFYSVGIGQISSEVPQNLSASRPQDRQFILSSKKLLLSDSGFYLCAWSVGGASETQYFGPGTRLLVL.

The V gene is TRBV2, the J gene TRBJ1-6; TRBD1 aligns across 7 bases. This CDR3 spans 13 amino acids. V lost 6 bases to trimming and J lost 11 bases; unmatched junction nucleotides: 7. Per germline, CDR1 SNHLY and CDR2 FYNNEI. CDR3 in amino acids: CASRGGQLAPLHF. The CDR3 DNA follows: TGTGCCAGCAGGGGGGGACAGCTTGCACCCCTCCACTTT.

This clone was detected once. The rearrangement uses TRBV28 and TRBJ1-5; D is perhaps TRBD1 (5 bases). Per germline, CDR1 MDHEN and CDR2 SYDVKM. This CDR3 contains 14 residues. Trimming removed 1 base at V and 7 bases at J, with 11 bases between. CDR3 sequence: CASSLLGRKQPQHF. Written as DNA, the CDR3 is TGTGCCAGCAGTTTATTGGGGCGGAAGCAGCCCCAGCATTTT.

The chain joins TRBV9 to TRBJ1-2; no firm D call. The V end lost 0 bases, the J end lost 3 bases, and 6 bases lay between the germline ends. This CDR3 contains 13 residues. Looked up from germline, CDR1 is SGDLS and CDR2 is YYNGEE. The CDR3 reads CASSVAPDYGYTF. In nucleotides, the CDR3 is TGTGCCAGCAGCGTAGCCCCAGACTATGGCTACACCTTC. The whole variable domain, remainder taken from reference TRBV9 and TRBJ1-2, is DSGVTQTPKHLITATGQRVTLRCSPRSGDLSVYWYQQSLDQGLQFLIQYYNGEERAKGNILERFSAQQFPDLHSELNLSSLELGDSALYFCASSVAPDYGYTFGSGTRLTVV.

The CDR3 sequence: CASSPGRLQETQYF. In DNA, the CDR3 is TGTGCCAGCTCACCAGGGCGCCTTCAAGAGACCCAGTACTTC. The V and J genes are TRBV18 and TRBJ2-5; D ambiguous. The CDR3 runs to 14 residues. The V gene lost 2 bases and the J gene lost 2 bases, with 9 bases spanning the gap. Germline V lookup: CDR1 KGHSH, CDR2 LQKENI.

A word on this clone: A read error may produce the germline difference seen at one junction end. The chain couples TRBV5-6 to TRBJ1-2, with TRBD1 identical over 9 bases. Germline loops: CDR1 SGHDT, CDR2 YYEEEE. CDR3 length: 13 amino acids. The CDR3 DNA reads TGTGCCAGCAGCACCCGACAGGGGGACGGCTACATCTTC. Its translation is CASSTRQGDGYIF.

CDR3 sequence reads: CSVERTGDGGYGYTF. CDR3 bases: TGCAGCGTTGAAAGAACAGGGGATGGGGGCTATGGCTACACCTTC. The V call is TRBV29-1, the J call TRBJ1-2, with 7 bases aligning to TRBD1. Germline V gene data show CDR1 as SQVTM and CDR2 as ANQGSEA. The V and J ends lost 2 bases and 4 bases, in that order; junction bases with no gene match: 10. There are 15 residues in the CDR3.

Note on this clone: At one boundary the junction diverges from the germline segment, which might be a read error. CDR3 in DNA: TGTGCTAGCAGCCAGGACAGCCAAGAGACCCAGTACTTC. Translating it yields CASSQDSQETQYF. The J gene is TRBJ2-5, the V gene TRBV5-4; possible D gene TRBD1, 6 bases. The CDR3 spans 13 residues. CDR1 is SGHNT and CDR2 is YYREEE in the germline V gene (reference sequence). The full variable domain, rest sourced from reference TRBV5-4 and TRBJ2-5, is ETGVTQSPTHLIKTRGQQVTLRCSSQSGHNTVSWYQQALGQGPQFIFQYYREEENGRGNFPPRFSGLQFPNYSSELNVNALELDDSALYLCASSQDSQETQYFGPGTRLLVL.

Written as DNA, the CDR3 is TGTGCCGGAGGGGTAGCCCAAGAGACCCAGTACTTC. Amino acids: CAGGVAQETQYF. The chain has TRBV2 and TRBJ2-5; possible D gene TRBD2, 6 bases. V was pared by 11 bases and J by 1 base, with 11 bases between. CDR3 length equals 12 residues. Germline V gives CDR1 SNHLY, CDR2 FYNNEI.